This record looks at one T cell receptor beta chain sequence and its context. The junction does not match germline at one end; this may be a read error. Source study methods: Amplification of reference gene primers was used by the study to estimate nucleated cell counts. This table comes from immunoSEQ multiplex PCR, and its TCRdb copy is limited to in-frame clones, with some not included. V, J and clone size were drawn from that table, and D and trimming were deduced from the DNA. The sample records some 120,000 clones, around 85% being singletons. The data were taken from a study of blood T cell repertoires in COVID-19. Study-wide background: The United States, Italy and Spain provided the acute and convalescent COVID-19 samples. Sample material is recorded as cDNA or gDNA derived from T cells, B-cell-depleted T cells, or PBMCs.

The sequence was obtained from a woman at least 80 years old with COVID-19, enrolled during active disease. Material: peripheral blood.

The CDR3 sequence: CASSSGTGGIF. The DNA of the CDR3 is TGTGCCAGCAGCTCAGGGACAGGGGGCATCTTC. The chain recombines TRBV5-8 with TRBJ2-1, with 12 bases fitting TRBD1. The CDR3 has 11 amino acids. Germline values: CDR1 SGHTS, CDR2 YDEGEE.